This TCR beta chain was found in a study of T cell responses to AZD1222 COVID-19 vaccine (dated by TCRdb to the early 2020s). As for the study more broadly: Because spike-specific TCR depth and breadth did not differ between the two schedules, AZD1222 recipients who got a second dose at roughly 4 weeks were pooled with those who got a second dose at roughly 12 weeks. TCR sequencing covered roughly 230 trial participants: 200 to 220 given two doses of AZD1222 and 26 given two doses of MenACWY control vaccine. Trial participants were enrolled by age into subgroups of 18-55, 56-69 and 70-plus years, and about 150, 27 and 61 TCR-sequenced participants, respectively, were included in these subgroups.

What the research found in general, with its limitations: Only six AZD1222 recipients were SARS-CoV-2 seropositive at baseline, limiting conclusions about previously exposed vaccinees. Nearly half of unique spike-specific TCRs reportedly recognized epitopes outside regions mutated in the B.1.351 and B.1.1.7 variants. Spike-specific TCR breadth and depth rose significantly after two AZD1222 doses compared with day 0 and with MenACWY recipients. Vaccine-associated CD4 TCRs spanned the whole spike protein, with dominant responses in regions 160-218 and 743-854. Participants were mostly white British, with more females than males. The authors suggested clonal diversity may have been underestimated. The 56-69-year group was small, and its depth increase did not reach significance, likely because of low power. Because no day 14 peak-response samples were available, repertoires were characterized only after the peak T cell response.

V is shortened by 4 bases, J by 0 bases, and the region joining them spans 9 bases. Inclusive of the bounding cysteine and phenylalanine, the CDR3 is 14 residues long. Just CDR3 DNA is preserved here, 42 bases in frame from base 1. From a lookup of the germline V gene, CDR1 and CDR2 are SNHLY and FYNNEI. The CDR3 regions of human TCRbeta chains were analyzed by immunosequencing. The authors' analysis ran thus. Repertoire TCRs were matched against a reference library of SARS-CoV-2-specific TCRs generated with the MIRA antigen-specificity platform. Breadth meant the fraction of unique TCRs that were SARS-CoV-2-associated, whereas depth meant the fraction of total T cells that were SARS-CoV-2-associated. Using the MIRA data, every spike-specific TCR was mapped to the spike region that the TCR reacted to and assigned to either a CD4 or a CD8 class. Log10-transformed breadth and depth values were compared by one-way ANOVA with Sidak's multiple comparisons tests. TCRdb mirrors the immuneACCESS table, restricted to in-frame sequences. Some clones are absent from its copies; in checked studies, under half trace to an unresolved V gene, and the reason for the others is unknown. V, J and clone size were drawn from that table, and D and trimming were deduced from the DNA. The sample contains 99,000 or so clones, approximately 90% of them found a single time. Clones ranked in the top ten supply 2% to 3% of the sample.

A remark on this clone: Its antigen is unknown. Within one base of it there is no much larger clone, and no base qualities were kept.

In light of the paper, this sample's time point label describes: baseline before first vaccination. Vaccinee samples came from UK trials COV001 and COV002, including a single-blind randomized controlled phase 2/3 trial of AZD1222 (ChAdOx1 nCoV-19) in healthy adults. Trial participant PBMC samples were collected at day 0 and day 28 after the second dose for TCRbeta chain sequencing. The clonotype was recovered from an adult in good health. Material: peripheral blood, obtained on day 0 of AZD1222 vaccination. Recombination joined TRBV2 with TRBJ1-1, with the D gene call left open. The CDR3 corresponds to CASSGGRMNTEAFF. DNA sequence: TGTGCCAGCAGTGGAGGCAGAATGAACACTGAAGCTTTCTTT. The reference TRBV2 and TRBJ1-1 proteins fill in what lies around the CDR3, so the full variable domain reads EPEVTQTPSHQVTQMGQEVILRCVPISNHLYFYWYRQILGQKVEFLVSFYNNEISEKSEIFDDQFSVERPDGSNFTLKIRSTKLEDSAMYFCASSGGRMNTEAFFGQGTRLTVV.